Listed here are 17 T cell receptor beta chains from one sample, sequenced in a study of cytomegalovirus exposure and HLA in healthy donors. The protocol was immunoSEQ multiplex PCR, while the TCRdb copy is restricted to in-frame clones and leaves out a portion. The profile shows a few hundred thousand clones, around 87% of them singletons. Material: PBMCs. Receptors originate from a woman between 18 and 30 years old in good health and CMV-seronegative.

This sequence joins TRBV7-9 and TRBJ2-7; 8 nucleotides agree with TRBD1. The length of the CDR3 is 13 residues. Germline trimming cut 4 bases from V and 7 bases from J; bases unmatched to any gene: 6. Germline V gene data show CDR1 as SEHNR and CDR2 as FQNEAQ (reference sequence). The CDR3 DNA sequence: TGTGCCAGCAGCTCCAGACAGGGGTGGGAGCAGTACTTC. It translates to CASSSRQGWEQYF.

In nucleotides, the CDR3 is TGTGCCAGCAGTTCCCCCCCCTCGGGGGCAGATACGCAGTATTTT. Protein: CASSSPPSGADTQYF. The genes are TRBV28 and TRBJ2-3; TRBD2 might be the D (6 bases). The CDR3 has 15 amino acids. V dropped 4 bases and J dropped 4 bases, with 15 bases sitting between them. CDR1 is MDHEN and CDR2 is SYDVKM in the germline V gene.

CDR3: CASTLLAGGPKDEQFF. Written as DNA, the CDR3 is TGTGCCAGCACCTTACTAGCGGGGGGGCCGAAGGATGAGCAGTTCTTC. The chain recombines TRBV27 with TRBJ2-1; the match to TRBD2 covers 13 bases. Looked up from germline, CDR1 is MNHEY and CDR2 is SMNVEV (reference sequence). V was pared by 7 bases and J by 8 bases, with 11 bases of the junction left unmatched. CDR3 length equals 16 residues.

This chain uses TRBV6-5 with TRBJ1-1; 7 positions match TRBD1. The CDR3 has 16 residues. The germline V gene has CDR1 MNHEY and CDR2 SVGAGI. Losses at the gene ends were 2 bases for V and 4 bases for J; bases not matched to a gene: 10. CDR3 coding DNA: TGTGCCAGCAGTTACGGGACAGCACCGAGGGGCACTGAAGCTTTCTTT. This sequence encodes CASSYGTAPRGTEAFF.

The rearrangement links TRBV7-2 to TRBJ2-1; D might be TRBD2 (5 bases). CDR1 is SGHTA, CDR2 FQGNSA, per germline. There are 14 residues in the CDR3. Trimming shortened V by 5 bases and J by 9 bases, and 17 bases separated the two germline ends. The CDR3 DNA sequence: TGTGCCAGCAGCCGCCCGGGGTATCGTGGTGAGCAGTTCTTC. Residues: CASSRPGYRGEQFF. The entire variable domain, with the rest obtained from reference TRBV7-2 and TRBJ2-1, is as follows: GAGVSQSPSNKVTEKGKDVELRCDPISGHTALYWYRQSLGQGLEFLIYFQGNSAPDKSGLPSDRFSAERTGGSVSTLTIQRTQQEDSAVYLCASSRPGYRGEQFFGPGTRLTVL.

This CDR3 reads CASSLGMGAKGNTF. The CDR3 coding sequence is TGTGCCAGCAGCTTAGGGATGGGGGCGAAGGGAAACACCTTC. The rearrangement uses TRBV11-2 and TRBJ1-2, with D possibly being TRBD1 (6 bases). CDR3 size: 14 residues. CDR1 is SGHAT and CDR2 is FQNNGV in the germline V gene. Trimming cost V 1 base and J 12 bases, with 18 bases left between them.

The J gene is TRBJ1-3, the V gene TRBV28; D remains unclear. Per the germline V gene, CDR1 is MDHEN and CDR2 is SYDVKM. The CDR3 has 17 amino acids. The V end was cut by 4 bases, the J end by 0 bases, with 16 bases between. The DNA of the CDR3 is TGTGCCAGCAGTTCCAGAGGGCACGGGCCCTCTGGAAACACCATATATTTT. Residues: CASSSRGHGPSGNTIYF.

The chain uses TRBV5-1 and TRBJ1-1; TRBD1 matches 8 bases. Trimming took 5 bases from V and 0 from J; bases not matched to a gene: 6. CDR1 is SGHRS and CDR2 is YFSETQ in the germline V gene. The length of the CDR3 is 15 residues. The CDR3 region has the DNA TGCGCCAGCAGATTAGGGACAGGTTTGAACACTGAAGCTTTCTTT. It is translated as CASRLGTGLNTEAFF.

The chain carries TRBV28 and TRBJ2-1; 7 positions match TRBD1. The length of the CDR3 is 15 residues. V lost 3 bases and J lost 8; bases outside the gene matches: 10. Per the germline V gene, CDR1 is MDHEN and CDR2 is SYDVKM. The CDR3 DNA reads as TGTGCCAGCAGTTTTTTACAGGGTACAGGGGATGAGCAGTTCTTC. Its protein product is CASSFLQGTGDEQFF.

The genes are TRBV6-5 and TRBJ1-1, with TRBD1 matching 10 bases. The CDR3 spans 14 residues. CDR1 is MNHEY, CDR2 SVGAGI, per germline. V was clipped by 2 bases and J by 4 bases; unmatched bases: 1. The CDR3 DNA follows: TGTGCCAGCAGTTACCGGGACAGGGGCACTGAAGCTTTCTTT. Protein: CASSYRDRGTEAFF.

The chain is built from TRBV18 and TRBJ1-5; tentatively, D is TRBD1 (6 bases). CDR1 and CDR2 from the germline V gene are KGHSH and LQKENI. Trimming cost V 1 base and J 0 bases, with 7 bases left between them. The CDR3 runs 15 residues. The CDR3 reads CASSPQGDSNQPQHF. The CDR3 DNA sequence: TGTGCCAGCTCACCACAGGGGGATAGCAATCAGCCCCAGCATTTT.

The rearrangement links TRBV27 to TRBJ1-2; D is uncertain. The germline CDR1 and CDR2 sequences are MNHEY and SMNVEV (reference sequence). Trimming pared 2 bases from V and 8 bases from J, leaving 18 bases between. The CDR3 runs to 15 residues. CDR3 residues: CASSLVAGGGRGYTF. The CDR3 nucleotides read TGTGCCAGCAGTTTAGTAGCGGGTGGAGGAAGAGGCTACACCTTC.

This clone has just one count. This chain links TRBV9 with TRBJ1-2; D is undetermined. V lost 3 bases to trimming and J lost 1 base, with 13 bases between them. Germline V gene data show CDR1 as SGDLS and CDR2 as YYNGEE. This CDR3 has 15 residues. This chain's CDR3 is CASSGPRFSNYGYTF. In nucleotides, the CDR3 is TGTGCCAGCAGCGGCCCTCGGTTTAGTAACTATGGCTACACCTTC.

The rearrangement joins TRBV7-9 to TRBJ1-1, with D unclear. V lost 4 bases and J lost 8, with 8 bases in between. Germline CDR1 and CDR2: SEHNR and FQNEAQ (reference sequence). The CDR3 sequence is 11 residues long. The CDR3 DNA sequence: TGTGCCAGCAGCTCCGGGATGGAAGCTTTCTTT. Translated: CASSSGMEAFF.

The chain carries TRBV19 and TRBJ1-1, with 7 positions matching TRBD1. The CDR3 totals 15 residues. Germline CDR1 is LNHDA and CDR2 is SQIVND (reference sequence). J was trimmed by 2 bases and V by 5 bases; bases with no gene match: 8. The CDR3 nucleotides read TGTGCCAGTAGTCCAAACCGGGACAGCAACACTGAAGCTTTCTTT. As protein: CASSPNRDSNTEAFF.

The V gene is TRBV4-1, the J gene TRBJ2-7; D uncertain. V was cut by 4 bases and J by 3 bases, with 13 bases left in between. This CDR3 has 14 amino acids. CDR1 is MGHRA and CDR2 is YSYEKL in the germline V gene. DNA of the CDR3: TGCGCCAGCAGCCTATCAGACAATGGCTACGAGCAGTACTTC. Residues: CASSLSDNGYEQYF.

The CDR3, as DNA: TGTGCCAGCAGCTCCCCGGGACAGGGAATCTATGGCTACACCTTC. This gives the protein CASSSPGQGIYGYTF. The chain links TRBV7-9 to TRBJ1-2; 9 bases agree with TRBD1. J gave up 4 bases and V 4 bases, and 7 bases lay outside the gene matches. Germline lookup yields CDR1 SEHNR and CDR2 FQNEAQ (reference sequence). The CDR3 contains 15 residues.